A single sample is the source of the 8 T cell receptor beta chains below, sequenced in a study of radiotherapy plus CTLA-4 blockade in lung cancer. Some clones are missing from TCRdb's copy, which holds only in-frame ones; the method was immunoSEQ multiplex PCR. The sample comprises around 91,000 clones, around 90% of which are singletons, and roughly 4.6% rests with the top ten. The source was peripheral blood, collected from a patient treated with radiotherapy plus ipilimumab. These receptors all stem from a human donor with non-small cell lung cancer that progressed on radiotherapy plus ipilimumab.

The chain combines TRBV2 with TRBJ2-1; TRBD1 matches 9 bases. CDR1 is SNHLY and CDR2 is FYNNEI in the germline V gene. V was clipped by 7 bases and J by 6 bases; unmatched bases: 7. CDR3 length equals 14 residues. The CDR3 sequence: CASTYGTGRNEQFF. CDR3 coding DNA: TGTGCCAGCACTTACGGGACAGGGCGCAATGAGCAGTTCTTC.

The rearrangement joins TRBV27 to TRBJ2-1, with D possibly being TRBD2 (5 bases). The CDR3 length is 16 residues. With 6 bases removed from V and 0 bases from J, the gap between germline ends came to 15 bases. Germline V CDR1 and CDR2: MNHEY, SMNVEV (reference sequence). CDR3 nucleotide sequence: TGTGCCAGCAGACCAACTCTAGCCGGCTCCTACAATGAGCAGTTCTTC. This gives the protein CASRPTLAGSYNEQFF.

Only a few counts were recorded for this clone. The V gene is TRBV5-4, the J gene TRBJ2-5; D is undetermined. The V end lost 1 base, the J end lost 1 base, and 8 bases lay between the germline ends. Germline CDR1 SGHNT, CDR2 YYREEE (reference sequence). This CDR3 is built from 14 residues. The CDR3 region is CASSLIGPQETQYF. CDR3 nucleotide sequence: TGTGCCAGCAGCTTGATAGGCCCCCAAGAGACCCAGTACTTC.

This clone has just one count. The chain joins TRBV5-4 to TRBJ2-6; possibly TRBD2 for D (5 bases). The CDR3 is made up of 16 amino acids. The V end was cut by 4 bases, the J end by 1 base, with 12 bases between. The germline CDR1 and CDR2 sequences are SGHNT and YYREEE (reference sequence). CDR3 residues: CASSPYLASGANVLTF. CDR3 sequence (DNA): TGTGCCAGCAGCCCATACCTAGCTTCTGGGGCCAACGTCCTGACTTTC.

This chain connects TRBV13 to TRBJ2-3; 7 positions agree with TRBD2. The CDR3 extends over 16 amino acids. The J segment lost 3 bases and the V segment lost 1 base, leaving 7 bases of the junction unmatched. The germline CDR1 and CDR2 sequences are PRHDT and FYEKMQ (reference sequence). CDR3 in amino acids: CASSLDEARGTDTQYF. The CDR3 DNA follows: TGTGCCAGCAGCTTAGACGAAGCGCGGGGGACAGATACGCAGTATTTT.

The chain has TRBV19 and TRBJ2-3, with D possibly TRBD2 on 5 matching bases. The germline CDR1 and CDR2 sequences are LNHDA and SQIVND (reference sequence). Trimming cost V 4 bases and J 2 bases, with 7 bases left between them. The CDR3 has 13 residues. This CDR3 reads CASSRRATDTQYF. CDR3 sequence (DNA): TGTGCCAGTAGTAGGCGGGCCACAGATACGCAGTATTTT.

A few counts support this clone. The rearrangement joins TRBV5-6 to TRBJ1-2, with D perhaps matching TRBD1 (6 bases). There are 13 residues in the CDR3. The germline V gene has CDR1 SGHDT and CDR2 YYEEEE. Trimming took off 2 bases at V and 8 bases at J, with 13 bases between the two ends. The CDR3, as DNA: TGTGCCAGCAGCTTCGACAGGCCTGGAGGCTACACCTTC. Translating it yields CASSFDRPGGYTF.

The genes are TRBV5-1 and TRBJ1-1, with D uncertain. Looked up from germline, CDR1 is SGHRS and CDR2 is YFSETQ. The length of the CDR3 is 13 residues. Trimming took off 4 bases at V and 0 bases at J, with 7 bases between the two ends. The CDR3 loop reads CASSPLVNTEAFF. The CDR3 nucleotides are TGCGCCAGCAGCCCCCTGGTGAACACTGAAGCTTTCTTT.